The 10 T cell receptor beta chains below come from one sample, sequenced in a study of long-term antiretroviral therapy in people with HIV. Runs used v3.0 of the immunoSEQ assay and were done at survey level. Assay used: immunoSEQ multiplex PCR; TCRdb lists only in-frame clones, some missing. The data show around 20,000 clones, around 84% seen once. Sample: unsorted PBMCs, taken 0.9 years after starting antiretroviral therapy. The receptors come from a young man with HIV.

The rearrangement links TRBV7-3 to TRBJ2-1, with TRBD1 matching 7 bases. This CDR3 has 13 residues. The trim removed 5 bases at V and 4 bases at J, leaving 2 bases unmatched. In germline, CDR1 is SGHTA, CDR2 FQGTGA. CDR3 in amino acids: CASSRTGYNEQFF. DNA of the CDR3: TGTGCCAGCAGCCGGACAGGTTACAATGAGCAGTTCTTC. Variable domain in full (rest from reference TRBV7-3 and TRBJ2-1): GAGVSQTPSNKVTEKGKYVELRCDPISGHTALYWYRQSLGQGPEFLIYFQGTGAADDSGLPNDRFFAVRPEGSVSTLKIQRTERGDSAVYLCASSRTGYNEQFFGPGTRLTVL.

The DNA for the CDR3 is TGTGCCAGCAAGGATAAGTTGACTAGCTTATTGCAGTTCTTC. Amino acid sequence: CASKDKLTSLLQFF. V is TRBV2 and J is TRBJ2-1; 7 bases line up with TRBD2. With V trimmed by 7 bases and J by 12 bases, 15 bases remained unmatched. Germline V gene lookup returns CDR1 SNHLY and CDR2 FYNNEI. The CDR3 is 14 residues long. Using reference TRBV2 and TRBJ2-1 for the parts outside the CDR3, the full variable domain is EPEVTQTPSHQVTQMGQEVILRCVPISNHLYFYWYRQILGQKVEFLVSFYNNEISEKSEIFDDQFSVERPDGSNFTLKIRSTKLEDSAMYFCASKDKLTSLLQFFGPGTRLTVL.

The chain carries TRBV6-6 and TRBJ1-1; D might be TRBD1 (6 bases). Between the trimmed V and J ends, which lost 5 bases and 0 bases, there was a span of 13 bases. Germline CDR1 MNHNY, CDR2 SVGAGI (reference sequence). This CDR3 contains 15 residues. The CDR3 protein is CASSPPGGLNTEAFF. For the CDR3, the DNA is TGTGCCAGCAGTCCGCCGGGGGGGCTGAACACTGAAGCTTTCTTT.

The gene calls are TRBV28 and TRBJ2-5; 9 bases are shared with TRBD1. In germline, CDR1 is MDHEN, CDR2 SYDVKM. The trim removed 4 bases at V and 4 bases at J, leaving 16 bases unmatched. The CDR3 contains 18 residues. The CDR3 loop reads CASSYPPPGTGKIETQYF. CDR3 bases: TGTGCCAGCAGTTACCCCCCACCCGGGACAGGGAAAATAGAGACCCAGTACTTC.

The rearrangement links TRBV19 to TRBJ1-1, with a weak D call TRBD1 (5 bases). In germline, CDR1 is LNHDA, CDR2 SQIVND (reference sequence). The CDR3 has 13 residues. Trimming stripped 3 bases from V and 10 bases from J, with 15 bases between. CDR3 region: CASSISAPGGAFF. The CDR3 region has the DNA TGTGCCAGTAGTATTTCGGCCCCCGGGGGAGCTTTCTTT.

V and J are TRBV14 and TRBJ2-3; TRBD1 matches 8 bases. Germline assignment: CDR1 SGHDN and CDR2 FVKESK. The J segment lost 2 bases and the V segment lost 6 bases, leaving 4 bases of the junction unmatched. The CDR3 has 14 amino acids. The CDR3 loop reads CASSRDRTTDTQYF. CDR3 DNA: TGTGCCAGCAGTCGGGACAGGACCACAGATACGCAGTATTTT.

The CDR3 sequence: CASSPEVGTGELFF. CDR3 DNA sequence: TGCGCCAGCAGCCCGGAGGTCGGCACCGGGGAGCTGTTTTTT. The rearrangement joins TRBV5-1 to TRBJ2-2; TRBD2 might be the D (5 bases). In germline, CDR1 is SGHRS, CDR2 YFSETQ. V lost 4 bases and J lost 4, with 11 bases in between. The CDR3 covers 14 residues.

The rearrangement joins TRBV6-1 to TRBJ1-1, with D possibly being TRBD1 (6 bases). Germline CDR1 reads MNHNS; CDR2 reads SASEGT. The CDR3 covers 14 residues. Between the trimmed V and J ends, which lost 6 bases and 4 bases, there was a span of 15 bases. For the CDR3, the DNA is TGTGCCAGCAGGAATCACGACAGGTCCACTGAAGCTTTCTTT. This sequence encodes CASRNHDRSTEAFF.

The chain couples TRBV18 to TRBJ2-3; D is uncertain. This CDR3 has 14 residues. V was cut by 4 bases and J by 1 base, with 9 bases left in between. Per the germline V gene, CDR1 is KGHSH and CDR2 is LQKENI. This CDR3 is CASSLSGGTDTQYF. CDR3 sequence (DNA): TGTGCCAGCTCACTCTCGGGTGGCACAGATACGCAGTATTTT.

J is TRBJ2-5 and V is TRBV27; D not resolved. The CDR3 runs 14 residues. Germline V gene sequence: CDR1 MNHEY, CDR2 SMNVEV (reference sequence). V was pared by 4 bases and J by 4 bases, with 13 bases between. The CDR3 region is CASSSKNSRETQYF. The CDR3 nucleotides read TGTGCCAGCAGTTCCAAGAACAGCCGAGAGACCCAGTACTTC.